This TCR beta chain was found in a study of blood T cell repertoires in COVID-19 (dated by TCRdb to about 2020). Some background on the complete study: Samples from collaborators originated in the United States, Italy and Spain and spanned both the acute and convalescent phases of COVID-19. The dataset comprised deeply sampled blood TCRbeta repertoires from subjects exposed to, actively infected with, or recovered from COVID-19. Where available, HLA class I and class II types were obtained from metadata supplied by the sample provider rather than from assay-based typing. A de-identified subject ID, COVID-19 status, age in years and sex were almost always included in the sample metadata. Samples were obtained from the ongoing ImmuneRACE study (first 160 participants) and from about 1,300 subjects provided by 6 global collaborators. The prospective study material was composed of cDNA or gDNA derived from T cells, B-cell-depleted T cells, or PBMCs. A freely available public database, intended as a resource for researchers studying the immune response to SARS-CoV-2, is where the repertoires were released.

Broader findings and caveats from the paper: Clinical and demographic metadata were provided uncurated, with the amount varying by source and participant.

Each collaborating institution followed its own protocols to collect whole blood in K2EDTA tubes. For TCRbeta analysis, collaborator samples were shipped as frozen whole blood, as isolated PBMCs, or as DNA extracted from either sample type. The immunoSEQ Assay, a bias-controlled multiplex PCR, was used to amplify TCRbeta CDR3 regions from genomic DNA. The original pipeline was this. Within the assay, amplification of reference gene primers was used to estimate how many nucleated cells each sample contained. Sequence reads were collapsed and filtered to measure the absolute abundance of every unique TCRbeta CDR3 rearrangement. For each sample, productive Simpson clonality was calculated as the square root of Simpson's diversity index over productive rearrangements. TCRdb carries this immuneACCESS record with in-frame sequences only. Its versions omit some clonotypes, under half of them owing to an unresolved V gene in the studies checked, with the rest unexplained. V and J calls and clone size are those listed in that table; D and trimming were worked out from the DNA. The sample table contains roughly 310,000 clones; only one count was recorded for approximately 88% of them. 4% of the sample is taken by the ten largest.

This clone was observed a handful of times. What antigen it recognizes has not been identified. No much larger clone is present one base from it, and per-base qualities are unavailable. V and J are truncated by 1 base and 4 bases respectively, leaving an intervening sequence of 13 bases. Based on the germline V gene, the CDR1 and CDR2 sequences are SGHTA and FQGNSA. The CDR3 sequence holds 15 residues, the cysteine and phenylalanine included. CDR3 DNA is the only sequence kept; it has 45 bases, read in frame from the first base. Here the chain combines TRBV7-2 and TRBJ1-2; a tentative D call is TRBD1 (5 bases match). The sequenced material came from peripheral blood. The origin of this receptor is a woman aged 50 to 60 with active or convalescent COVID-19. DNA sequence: TGTGCCAGCAGCTTAGGGCAGGGCTTTCGCTATGGCTACACCTTC. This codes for CASSLGQGFRYGYTF.